Sequencing of this T cell receptor beta chain was carried out in a study of blood T cell repertoires in COVID-19. In the study overall: Sites in the United States, Italy and Spain provided acute and convalescent COVID-19 samples. PBMCs, B-cell-depleted T cells, or T cells provided the cDNA or gDNA that made up the material.

J lost 6 bases, V lost 5 bases, and 6 bases had no gene match. Germline V gene sequence: CDR1 PRHDT, CDR2 FYEKMQ (reference sequence). The CDR3 sequence is 15 residues long. Authors' data handling: The authors estimated nucleated cell counts from reference gene primer amplification. TCRdb's copy holds only in-frame clones and misses some; the assay was immunoSEQ multiplex PCR. Clone size and the V and J calls come from that table; the DNA yielded D and trimming. The data hold approximately 60,000 clones, with 78% observed a single time. Seattle researchers signed up patients amid active infection and tracked them longitudinally.

The sequencing sample was made of peripheral blood. This TCR came from a man in his 60s with COVID-19, enrolled during active disease. The chain links TRBV13 to TRBJ2-5; 13 positions match TRBD2. CDR3 amino acids: CASSQGTSGEKTQYF. The CDR3 coding sequence is TGTGCCAGCAGCCAAGGGACTAGCGGGGAAAAGACCCAGTACTTC.